These 30 T cell receptor beta chains originate from one sample sequenced in a study of blood T cell repertoires in COVID-19 (dated by TCRdb to about 2020). Library prep was done by the immunoSEQ multiplex PCR assay. Entries here come from immuneACCESS through TCRdb and include only in-frame sequences with V and J called. Some clones fail to appear in such tables; in the studies checked, an unresolved V gene covers under half of the shortfall, and the cause of the remainder is unknown. For this sample the table gives more than 45,000 clones, of which roughly 89% were detected only once. Around 6% of the sample goes to the ten largest clones. Sample: peripheral blood. These receptors originate from a man aged 65 to 85 with active COVID-19.

This clone was observed once. This chain links TRBV9 with TRBJ1-2, with 8 bases identical to TRBD1. Germline CDR1 SGDLS, CDR2 YYNGEE. CDR3 size: 15 residues. V dropped 4 bases and J dropped 4; count of bases not matched to a gene: 9. As DNA, the CDR3 is TGTGCCAGCAGCTCCGGGACAGGAATCCCCTATGGCTACACCTTC. It translates to CASSSGTGIPYGYTF.

This clone was detected only once. The V and J genes are TRBV6-5 and TRBJ1-4; TRBD1 matches 10 bases. V was pared by 6 bases and J by 7 bases, with 8 bases of the junction left unmatched. CDR1 MNHEY and CDR2 SVGAGI come from the germline V gene. The length of the CDR3 is 15 residues. The CDR3 protein is CASSRGDRGSEKLFF. CDR3 coding DNA: TGTGCCAGCAGCCGAGGGGACAGGGGCAGTGAAAAACTGTTTTTT.

The J gene is TRBJ2-5, the V gene TRBV9, with 9 bases aligning to TRBD1. CDR1 is SGDLS and CDR2 is YYNGEE in the germline V gene. Germline trimming cut 4 bases from V and 4 bases from J; bases unmatched to any gene: 5. This CDR3 spans 14 amino acids. The CDR3 reads CASSLQGAGETQYF. In DNA, the CDR3 is TGTGCCAGCAGCTTACAGGGGGCCGGAGAGACCCAGTACTTC.

The J gene is TRBJ2-7, the V gene TRBV6-6; no reliable D call. Germline V gives CDR1 MNHNY, CDR2 SVGAGI (reference sequence). Trimming stripped 3 bases from V and 0 bases from J, with 6 bases between. This CDR3 has 13 residues. DNA of the CDR3: TGTGCCAGCAGTTATGTCAGCTCCTACGAGCAGTACTTC. This encodes CASSYVSSYEQYF.

The chain carries TRBV7-9 and TRBJ2-4; 8 positions match TRBD1. Trimming cost V 5 bases and J 0 bases; bases outside gene matches: 9. The CDR3 is 17 amino acids. Per germline, CDR1 SEHNR and CDR2 FQNEAQ (reference sequence). The CDR3 sequence is CASSPGTGVLAKNIQYF. In nucleotides, the CDR3 is TGTGCCAGCAGCCCAGGGACAGGAGTACTAGCCAAAAACATTCAGTACTTC.

The chain has TRBV7-9 and TRBJ1-4; the match to TRBD1 covers 9 bases. V shed 6 bases and J 7 bases; nucleotides not matched to a gene: 6. Germline values: CDR1 SEHNR, CDR2 FQNEAQ (reference sequence). The CDR3 runs 14 residues. The CDR3 protein is CASSMDRGSEKLFF. In DNA, the CDR3 is TGTGCCAGCAGTATGGACAGGGGTTCTGAAAAACTGTTTTTT.

The J gene is TRBJ2-7, the V gene TRBV30, with 11 bases identical to TRBD2. CDR1 and CDR2 (germline): GTSNPN, SVGIG (reference sequence). This CDR3 is built from 12 residues. The V and J ends lost 7 bases and 9 bases, in that order; junction bases with no gene match: 8. The CDR3 spells CALTTSGGVQYF. DNA for the CDR3: TGTGCCTTAACAACTAGCGGGGGTGTGCAGTACTTC.

This chain links TRBV6-6 with TRBJ1-1, with D possibly TRBD1 on 6 matching bases. Germline CDR1 is MNHNY and CDR2 is SVGAGI (reference sequence). This CDR3 region has 12 residues. Trimming took off 5 bases at V and 4 bases at J, with 8 bases between the two ends. The CDR3 protein is CASSARGTEAFF. The CDR3 DNA reads TGTGCCAGCAGTGCCAGGGGCACTGAAGCTTTCTTT.

The rearrangement uses TRBV2 and TRBJ1-2, with D possibly TRBD1 on 6 matching bases. CDR3 length: 14 residues. Trimming took 5 bases from V and 4 from J, leaving 14 bases between them. Germline values: CDR1 SNHLY, CDR2 FYNNEI. CDR3 bases: TGTGCCAGCAGTCAATCAGACAGGACCTATGGCTACACCTTC. This encodes CASSQSDRTYGYTF.

This clone was detected only a few times. This chain uses TRBV13 with TRBJ1-2; D gene ambiguous. V was cut by 4 bases and J by 8 bases, with 17 bases left in between. Germline V gene sequence: CDR1 PRHDT, CDR2 FYEKMQ (reference sequence). The CDR3 length is 14 residues. CDR3 sequence (DNA): TGTGCCAGCAGCTGGGGTGAGGGAGCGGGCGGCTACACCTTC. Translation: CASSWGEGAGGYTF.

V gene TRBV10-3 combines with J gene TRBJ2-7; 11 bases are shared with TRBD1. The CDR3 extends over 14 amino acids. In germline, CDR1 is ENHRY, CDR2 SYGVKD. Trimming removed 6 bases from V and 3 bases from J; junction bases left unmatched: 4. CDR3 region: CAIRDGTGGYEQYF. For the CDR3, the DNA is TGTGCCATCAGAGACGGGACAGGGGGCTACGAGCAGTACTTC.

This rearrangement joins TRBV6-5 to TRBJ1-1; D is possibly TRBD1 (6 bases). Looked up from germline, CDR1 is MNHEY and CDR2 is SVGAGI. The V gene lost 6 bases and the J gene lost 2 bases, with 10 bases spanning the gap. The CDR3 has 13 residues. The CDR3 DNA is TGTGCCAGCAGCCCACAGGGTAACACTGAAGCTTTCTTT. It translates to CASSPQGNTEAFF.

The chain carries TRBV6-5 and TRBJ2-1, with D unclear. The CDR3 covers 13 residues. Deletions cut 3 bases from V and 5 bases from J, with 8 bases between. Germline assignment: CDR1 MNHEY and CDR2 SVGAGI. The CDR3 nucleotides are TGTGCCAGCAGTTATGGCAGAAACAATGAGCAGTTCTTC. Translation gives CASSYGRNNEQFF.

The chain has TRBV6-1 and TRBJ1-2; D is uncertain. V lost 3 bases and J lost 4, with 15 bases in between. The length of the CDR3 is 15 residues. The germline V gene encodes CDR1 MNHNS and CDR2 SASEGT. In DNA, the CDR3 is TGTGCCAGCAGTGAGAGTTTCCCGGAGAGCTATGGCTACACCTTC. Translation gives CASSESFPESYGYTF.

The CDR3 spells CASSLWGQGPGWQFF. CDR3 nucleotide sequence: TGTGCCAGCAGCTTATGGGGACAGGGACCGGGATGGCAGTTCTTC. The chain recombines TRBV7-9 with TRBJ2-1, with TRBD1 identical over 9 bases. The germline V gene has CDR1 SEHNR and CDR2 FQNEAQ (reference sequence). V lost 2 bases, J lost 12 bases, and 11 bases stayed unmatched. This CDR3 is built from 15 residues.

CDR3 sequence reads: CASSLAGTGGTDTQYF. CDR3 DNA sequence: TGCGCCAGCAGCTTGGCCGGGACAGGGGGTACAGATACGCAGTATTTT. V usage is TRBV5-1 and J usage is TRBJ2-3; 11 bases map to TRBD1. Germline V gene sequence: CDR1 SGHRS, CDR2 YFSETQ. V trimming: 0 bases; J trimming: 3 bases; junction bases outside the gene matches: 3. This CDR3 is 16 amino acids long.

DNA of the CDR3: TGTGCCAGCAGCTTAGCGAGGGATTCACCCCTCCACTTT. This gives the protein CASSLARDSPLHF. This chain uses TRBV13 with TRBJ1-6; D gene unclear. Trimming removed 1 base at V and 8 bases at J, with 6 bases between. Looked up from germline, CDR1 is PRHDT and CDR2 is FYEKMQ (reference sequence). The CDR3 sequence is 13 residues long. The complete variable domain, with remaining parts taken from reference TRBV13 and TRBJ1-6, reads AAGVIQSPRHLIKEKRETATLKCYPIPRHDTVYWYQQGPGQDPQFLISFYEKMQSDKGSIPDRFSAQQFSDYHSELNMSSLELGDSALYFCASSLARDSPLHFGNGTRLTVT.

V is TRBV29-1 and J is TRBJ2-7; TRBD2 aligns across 7 bases. This CDR3 has 12 residues. Germline V gene data show CDR1 as SQVTM and CDR2 as ANQGSEA. The V gene end was trimmed by 5 bases and the J gene end by 6 bases; junction bases not matched to a gene: 7. CDR3 sequence: CSVRREGPEQYF. In DNA form, the CDR3 reads TGCAGCGTTCGCAGGGAGGGACCCGAGCAGTACTTC.

This rearrangement joins TRBV15 to TRBJ1-2; TRBD1 is a possible D gene (6 bases). The V end lost 0 bases, the J end lost 3 bases, and 14 bases lay between the germline ends. CDR3 length equals 16 residues. CDR1 LNHNV and CDR2 YYDKDF come from the germline V gene (reference sequence). CDR3 sequence: CATSRDAGDGHYGYTF. In DNA form, the CDR3 reads TGTGCCACCAGCAGAGATGCAGGGGACGGCCACTATGGCTACACCTTC.

The rearrangement joins TRBV18 to TRBJ2-3; TRBD1 matches at 7 bases. There are 15 residues in the CDR3. CDR1 and CDR2 from the germline V gene are KGHSH and LQKENI. V lost 2 bases, J lost 0 bases, and 2 bases stayed unmatched. The CDR3 DNA reads as TGTGCCAGCTCACCATCAGGGGGTAGCACAGATACGCAGTATTTT. Amino acid sequence: CASSPSGGSTDTQYF.

This clone was seen only once. This chain joins TRBV5-1 and TRBJ2-1; D might be TRBD2 (6 bases). With 4 bases removed from V and 0 bases from J, the gap between germline ends came to 11 bases. The CDR3 is 15 residues long. Germline values: CDR1 SGHRS, CDR2 YFSETQ. The CDR3 DNA is TGCGCCAGCAGCGATGGGGGGTTCTCCTACAATGAGCAGTTCTTC. It encodes CASSDGGFSYNEQFF.

The chain is built from TRBV5-1 and TRBJ1-5, with D possibly matching TRBD1 (5 bases). This CDR3 is 15 amino acids long. Trimming took 0 bases from V and 7 from J, leaving 14 bases between them. Per germline, CDR1 SGHRS and CDR2 YFSETQ. The DNA of the CDR3 is TGCGCCAGCAGCTTGGGGGGCCAGGGAGGACAGCCCCAGCATTTT. The encoded protein is CASSLGGQGGQPQHF.

J is TRBJ2-7 and V is TRBV7-2, with D uncertain. This CDR3 has 15 amino acids. CDR1 is SGHTA, CDR2 FQGNSA, per germline. Trimming shortened V by 5 bases and J by 1 base, and 15 bases separated the two germline ends. For the CDR3, the DNA is TGTGCCAGCAGCCCCCTACAGCCCTCATCCTACGAGCAGTACTTC. Protein sequence: CASSPLQPSSYEQYF.

This chain links TRBV6-1 with TRBJ2-1; 13 nucleotides align to TRBD2. Germline lookup yields CDR1 MNHNS and CDR2 SASEGT. V was clipped by 2 bases and J by 12 bases; unmatched bases: 7. The CDR3 extends over 15 amino acids. The DNA for the CDR3 is TGTGCCAGCAGTGAACCCACTAGCGGGGGGGCAAGGCAGTTCTTC. Encoded protein: CASSEPTSGGARQFF.

The gene calls are TRBV5-6 and TRBJ2-3; D uncertain. The ends were cut back, 0 bases at V and 2 bases at J, with 7 bases in the middle. The CDR3 runs 14 residues. The germline gives CDR1 SGHDT, CDR2 YYEEEE. CDR3 sequence (DNA): TGTGCCAGCAGCTTGGGTCAGAACACAGATACGCAGTATTTT. As protein: CASSLGQNTDTQYF. Combining the CDR3 with reference TRBV5-6 and TRBJ2-3 gives the whole variable domain DAGVTQSPTHLIKTRGQQVTLRCSPKSGHDTVSWYQQALGQGPQFIFQYYEEEERQRGNFPDRFSGHQFPNYSSELNVNALLLGDSALYLCASSLGQNTDTQYFGPGTRLTVL.

The CDR3 DNA reads TGTGCCAGCAGCGTGGGCAGCTCTGGAAACACCATATATTTT. This encodes CASSVGSSGNTIYF. J is TRBJ1-3 and V is TRBV9; D unclear. The germline gives CDR1 SGDLS, CDR2 YYNGEE. The CDR3 runs to 14 residues. The V end lost 2 bases, the J end lost 0 bases, and 6 bases lay between the germline ends. The full variable domain, its missing parts supplied by reference TRBV9 and TRBJ1-3, is DSGVTQTPKHLITATGQRVTLRCSPRSGDLSVYWYQQSLDQGLQFLIQYYNGEERAKGNILERFSAQQFPDLHSELNLSSLELGDSALYFCASSVGSSGNTIYFGEGSWLTVV.

The chain combines TRBV10-3 with TRBJ2-3; D is perhaps TRBD2 (6 bases). Germline loops: CDR1 ENHRY, CDR2 SYGVKD. The CDR3 spans 17 residues. V was trimmed by 0 bases and J by 2 bases, leaving 15 bases between them. CDR3 amino acids: CAISESTTAGNTDTQYF. Here the CDR3 DNA reads TGTGCCATCAGTGAGTCGACAACGGCGGGGAACACAGATACGCAGTATTTT.

The chain joins TRBV29-1 to TRBJ1-1, with 9 positions matching TRBD1. There are 14 residues in the CDR3. Germline trimming cut 1 base from V and 3 bases from J; bases unmatched to any gene: 3. Germline CDR1 and CDR2: SQVTM and ANQGSEA. For the CDR3, the DNA is TGCAGCGTTGAAGCGGGACAGGGCTACACTGAAGCTTTCTTT. Residues: CSVEAGQGYTEAFF. The variable domain in full, with the rest retrieved from reference TRBV29-1 and TRBJ1-1, is SAVISQKPSRDICQRGTSLTIQCQVDSQVTMMFWYRQQPGQSLTLIATANQGSEATYESGFVIDKFPISRPNLTFSTLTVSNMSPEDSSIYLCSVEAGQGYTEAFFGQGTRLTVV.

This chain joins TRBV5-1 and TRBJ2-1; 10 bases map to TRBD2. The CDR3 sequence is 17 residues long. The V segment lost 6 bases and the J segment 1 base; nucleotides outside the gene matches: 10. From germline, CDR1 is SGHRS and CDR2 YFSETQ. The CDR3 sequence is CASTLSVSGGSYNEQFF. Here the CDR3 DNA reads TGCGCCAGCACCCTTTCCGTTAGCGGGGGGTCCTACAATGAGCAGTTCTTC.

Comment on this clone: This specimen includes other DNA sequences encoding the same CDR3. The V and J genes are TRBV5-1 and TRBJ2-2; 8 nucleotides match TRBD1. Germline V gives CDR1 SGHRS, CDR2 YFSETQ. The CDR3 has 16 residues. V gave up 3 bases and J gave up 2 bases; unmatched junction bases: 6. The CDR3 nucleotides read TGCGCCAGCAGCTCGAACGGACAGGGTAACACCGGGGAGCTGTTTTTT. Protein: CASSSNGQGNTGELFF.